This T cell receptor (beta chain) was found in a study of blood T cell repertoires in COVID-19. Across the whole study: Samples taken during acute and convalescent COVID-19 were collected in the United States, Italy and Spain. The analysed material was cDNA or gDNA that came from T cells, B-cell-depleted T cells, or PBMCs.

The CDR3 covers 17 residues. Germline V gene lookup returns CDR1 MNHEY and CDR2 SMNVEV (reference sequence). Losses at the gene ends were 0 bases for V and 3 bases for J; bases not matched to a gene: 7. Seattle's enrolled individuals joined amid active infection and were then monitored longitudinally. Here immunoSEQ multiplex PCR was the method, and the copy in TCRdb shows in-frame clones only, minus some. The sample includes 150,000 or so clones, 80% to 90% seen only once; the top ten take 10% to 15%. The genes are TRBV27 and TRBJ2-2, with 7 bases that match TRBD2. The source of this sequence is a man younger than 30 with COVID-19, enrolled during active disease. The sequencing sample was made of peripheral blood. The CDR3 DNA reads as TGTGCCAGCAGTTTATCGATAGGGACTATCTACACCGGGGAGCTGTTTTTT. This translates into CASSLSIGTIYTGELFF.